The 17 T cell receptor beta chains below were found in one sample sequenced in a study of cytomegalovirus exposure and HLA in healthy donors. A multiplex PCR was run with 60 Vbeta primers and 13 Jbeta primers. Clones were sequenced by immunoSEQ multiplex PCR, and TCRdb holds only the in-frame ones, with some missing. The table includes around 130,000 clones, approximately 82% detected once. Material: PBMCs. These receptors originate from a boy aged 2 to 9 in good health and CMV-seronegative.

J is TRBJ2-7 and V is TRBV4-1; 8 nucleotides agree with TRBD1. CDR1 and CDR2 (germline): MGHRA, YSYEKL. The CDR3 sequence is 15 residues long. The V and J ends lost 1 base and 2 bases, in that order; junction bases with no gene match: 4. CDR3 nucleotide sequence: TGCGCCAGCAGCCAAGGGACAGGGAGAACCTACGAGCAGTACGTC. Its translation is CASSQGTGRTYEQYV.

The rearrangement uses TRBV2 and TRBJ1-5; possible D gene TRBD1, 6 bases. Germline V lookup: CDR1 SNHLY, CDR2 FYNNEI. Deletions cut 4 bases from V and 4 bases from J, with 11 bases between. The CDR3 runs 14 residues. CDR3 bases: TGTGCCAGCAGTGTAGGGGGGGGTAATCAGCCCCAGCATTTT. Translated, it gives CASSVGGGNQPQHF.

V usage is TRBV6-1 and J usage is TRBJ1-4; no firm D call. The CDR3 contains 15 residues. The germline CDR1 and CDR2 sequences are MNHNS and SASEGT. Trimming removed 8 bases from V and 6 bases from J, with 19 bases in between. The CDR3 coding sequence is TGTGCCAGCCTACTGGGATCCGAGAGGGATGAAAAACTGTTTTTT. Its protein product is CASLLGSERDEKLFF.

The chain has TRBV6-6 and TRBJ2-5; D unclear. Germline V gene lookup returns CDR1 MNHNY and CDR2 SVGAGI (reference sequence). The CDR3 extends over 12 amino acids. Trimming cost V 5 bases and J 0 bases, with 4 bases left between them. The CDR3 spells CASSTNQETQYF. DNA for the CDR3: TGTGCCAGCAGTACTAACCAAGAGACCCAGTACTTC.

V usage is TRBV7-3 and J usage is TRBJ2-3; 9 positions agree with TRBD2. Germline V gene lookup returns CDR1 SGHTA and CDR2 FQGTGA. The CDR3 runs 17 residues. Losses at the gene ends were 1 base for V and 1 base for J; bases not matched to a gene: 6. The CDR3 nucleotides read TGTGCCAGCAGCTTAATGGGCGGGGGGGACGGCACAGATACGCAGTATTTT. Translating it yields CASSLMGGGDGTDTQYF.

This clone appeared a single time. V is TRBV7-8 and J is TRBJ1-2, with TRBD1 identical over 8 bases. The ends lost 0 bases at V and 8 bases at J; junction bases unmatched: 14. This CDR3 comprises 17 residues. The germline V gene encodes CDR1 SGHVS and CDR2 FQNEAQ. DNA of the CDR3: TGTGCCAGCAGCTTAGCGCGAGGACAGGGTCCGACTGGAGGCTACACCTTC. Translated: CASSLARGQGPTGGYTF.

V gene TRBV5-1 combines with J gene TRBJ2-5, with unresolved D. Germline V gives CDR1 SGHRS, CDR2 YFSETQ. The CDR3 contains 15 residues. V lost 4 bases and J lost 1, with 14 bases in between. DNA for the CDR3: TGCGCCAGCAGCCTTGGCCCAGTGGCCCAAGAGACCCAGTACTTC. This translates into CASSLGPVAQETQYF.

The chain has TRBV7-2 and TRBJ1-4; tentatively, D is TRBD1 (5 bases). V gave up 1 base and J gave up 3 bases, with 9 bases separating them. CDR1 is SGHTA and CDR2 is FQGNSA in the germline V gene. CDR3 length equals 15 residues. CDR3 loop: CASSLGQRANEKLFF. The CDR3 coding sequence is TGTGCCAGCAGCTTAGGACAGAGAGCTAATGAAAAACTGTTTTTT.

The chain carries TRBV11-2 and TRBJ2-5, with D perhaps TRBD1 (6 bases). Germline values: CDR1 SGHAT, CDR2 FQNNGV. V was trimmed by 4 bases and J by 5 bases, leaving 14 bases between them. There are 14 residues in the CDR3. The CDR3 nucleotides read TGTGCCAGCAGCTGGGGGCGAAACTCGGAGACCCAGTACTTC. It translates to CASSWGRNSETQYF.

As regards this clone: A junction end diverges from the germline sequence, so it may reflect a read error. The V and J genes are TRBV7-9 and TRBJ1-2; 7 bases are shared with TRBD1. Germline V gene data show CDR1 as SEHNR and CDR2 as FQNEAQ (reference sequence). The length of the CDR3 is 16 residues. The DNA of the CDR3 is TGTTCCAGCATTACCCTGAACAGGGGACCCTACTATGGCTACACCTTC. It codes for CSSITLNRGPYYGYTF.

This chain links TRBV10-2 with TRBJ1-4; the D gene is possibly TRBD1 (5 bases). The CDR3 is 13 residues long. V was cut by 4 bases and J by 4 bases, with 7 bases left in between. Germline assignment: CDR1 WSHSY and CDR2 SAAADI. CDR3 sequence (DNA): TGCGCCAGCAGTGGGGGCAGTAATGAAAAACTGTTTTTT. This gives the protein CASSGGSNEKLFF.

This clone was counted between two and nine times. The V and J genes are TRBV7-9 and TRBJ2-5; D is possibly TRBD1 (5 bases). Deletions cut 1 base from V and 2 bases from J, with 11 bases between. Germline CDR1 SEHNR, CDR2 FQNEAQ (reference sequence). The CDR3 loop spans 15 amino acids. This CDR3 reads CASSLVSDSQETQYF. CDR3 nucleotide sequence: TGTGCCAGCAGCTTAGTTTCCGACAGTCAAGAGACCCAGTACTTC.

The chain combines TRBV9 with TRBJ2-1; D not resolved. The length of the CDR3 is 13 residues. Between the trimmed V and J ends, which lost 0 bases and 4 bases, there was a span of 5 bases. Germline V gives CDR1 SGDLS, CDR2 YYNGEE. The DNA for the CDR3 is TGTGCCAGCAGCGTAGGTTCTTACAATGAGCAGTTCTTC. It yields the protein CASSVGSYNEQFF.

The rearrangement links TRBV7-2 to TRBJ1-1, with D possibly matching TRBD1 (6 bases). Germline V CDR1 and CDR2: SGHTA, FQGNSA. This CDR3 comprises 16 residues. V lost 5 bases and J 3 bases, leaving 19 bases between the germline ends. In DNA, the CDR3 is TGTGCCAGCAGCCACAACCGCCGGGACACCCACACTGAAGCTTTCTTT. Translation: CASSHNRRDTHTEAFF.

The rearrangement links TRBV6-1 to TRBJ1-1, with a weak D call TRBD1 (6 bases). The V end was cut by 11 bases, the J end by 5 bases, with 18 bases between. CDR1 and CDR2 from the germline V gene are MNHNS and SASEGT. The CDR3 consists of 13 residues. The DNA of the CDR3 is TGTGCCGCAGGAACAGGGATGGTGACTGAAGCTTTCTTT. Protein: CAAGTGMVTEAFF.

This clone was seen a handful of times. The V and J genes are TRBV5-8 and TRBJ1-2; 7 positions match TRBD1. CDR3 length: 16 amino acids. Germline V CDR1 and CDR2: SGHTS, YDEGEE. V gave up 3 bases and J gave up 0 bases; unmatched junction bases: 8. The CDR3 region is CASSSGQKTANYGYTF. CDR3 bases: TGTGCCAGCAGCTCGGGACAGAAGACAGCTAACTATGGCTACACCTTC.

The chain joins TRBV5-6 to TRBJ2-3, with 13 bases that match TRBD2. After removal of 4 bases from V and 1 base from J, the junction contained 6 bases not matched to a gene. Germline V CDR1 and CDR2: SGHDT, YYEEEE. CDR3 length: 17 amino acids. The CDR3 DNA sequence: TGTGCCAGCAGCATGACTAGCGGGAGGCTTCGCACAGATACGCAGTATTTT. This gives the protein CASSMTSGRLRTDTQYF.